This T cell receptor (beta chain) came from a study of cytomegalovirus exposure and HLA in healthy donors. Study observations and caveats: A later analysis showed that HLA-associated TCR beta chains had undergone more clonal expansion than equally common others. TCR beta sequences reportedly predicted most subjects' HLA-A and HLA-B alleles accurately. Later analysis reportedly placed an Asian-associated ancestry cluster below the roughly 680-donor mean in N-insertions. There were about 160 TCR beta chains listed as cytomegalovirus-associated.

In the PCR, 60 Vbeta and 13 Jbeta primers were used. Sequencing used immunoSEQ multiplex PCR; TCRdb keeps in-frame clones, though not all of them. In all, the sample yields approximately 110,000 clones. Germline V lookup: CDR1 SGHAT, CDR2 FQNNGV. With 3 bases removed from V and 5 bases from J, the gap between germline ends came to 5 bases. The CDR3 is 11 amino acids. Concerning this clone itself: The antigen is unknown.

This chain connects TRBV11-2 to TRBJ2-7; D might be TRBD1 (5 bases). Input material: PBMCs. The sequence derives from a man aged 25 to 40 in good health and CMV-seronegative. CDR3 coding DNA: TGTGCCAGCAGCTTGGGGCACGAGCAGTACTTC. Its protein product is CASSLGHEQYF.